This T cell receptor beta chain was recorded in a study of T-cell reconstitution after alpha-beta-depleted transplantation in children (dated by TCRdb to 2015 to 2016). Background on the whole study: The study quantitatively tracked T-cell immune reconstitution after TCRalphabeta/CD19-depleted allogeneic hematopoietic cell transplantation in children using TCR repertoire profiling.

Broader findings and caveats from the paper: In some patients, high TCRbeta diversity at day 60 was attributed to recipient T cells and intrathymic progenitors that had survived conditioning. Hyperexpanded clone frequencies declined over subsequent months; after one year, T-cell counts and TCRbeta diversity were mostly attributed to newly produced T cells. The apparently early recovery of alphabetaT-cell counts about two months after transplant reportedly depended on only several hundred rapidly expanded clones that came from non-depleted graft cells.

About this clonotype: The target of this receptor is not known. Qualities for individual bases were not recorded, and no much larger clone is one base off.

The library was obtained by PCR. Sequenced using an Illumina HiSeq 2500. TCR libraries were prepared with molecular barcoding, using unique molecular identifiers to normalize TCRbeta repertoire quantification. TCRdb ran its own pipeline on the public reads, namely fastp trimming at Q25 and MiXCR clone calling, and kept in-frame beta chains. Rows are combined by CDR3 protein, so each entry shows the most common genes and DNA. This sample holds fewer than 700,000 distinct CDR3 sequences; 13% were observed only once. Of the sample, 2.2% is held by the ten largest clones. The treatment or condition label of this sample denotes: allogeneic hematopoietic cell transplantation with graft depleted of TCRalphabeta T cells and CD19 B cells. Transplant recipients were children who received TCRalphabeta/CD19-depleted allogeneic hematopoietic cell grafts. The CDR3 numbers 15 residues from cysteine through phenylalanine. Solely the CDR3 DNA is kept, with 45 bases framed from the first base. Between the V and J ends, shortened by 4 bases and 0 bases respectively, the junction contains 14 bases. CDR1 and CDR2, looked up from the germline V gene, are SQVTM and ANQGSEA.

This chain is built from TRBV29-1 and TRBJ2-3; the D gene remains uncertain. The sample here was PBMCs, mostly from graft donor cells, taken 360 days after TCRalphabeta/CD19-depleted stem cell transplant. The clonotype comes from a male patient between 5 and 17 years old who had a stem cell transplant for acute myeloid leukemia, so the T cells may come from the graft donor. CDR3 sequence: CSVGSGQPSTDTQYF. The DNA is TGCAGCGTTGGGTCCGGCCAGCCTAGCACAGATACGCAGTATTTT.